The rows below give T cell receptor beta chains drawn from one sample of a study of T-cell memory formation after mild COVID-19. TCRdb passed the 5' RACE reads through MiXCR, listing each CDR3 protein once. The sample shows hundreds of thousands of distinct CDR3 sequences, around 25% of them seen only once. The sequenced sample consisted of PBMCs or a T cell subset sorted from them (not recorded which). All receptors derive from an adult woman who had mild COVID-19 (a few samples of this study predate the infection). Cell type and time point are not known. Both conserved end residues are part of each CDR3. The order of the fields is J gene, V gene, D gene, clone size, CDR3 DNA, CDR3 protein. D genes are given only for firm matches. Part of the rows lack a size; the others show once, few, many or a class for expanded clones.

j_call: TRBJ2-7
v_call: TRBV29-1
d_call: .
clone_size: few
cdr3_nt: TGCAGCGTTCAGGACAACCACGAGCAGTACTTC
cdr3_aa: CSVQDNHEQYF

j_call: TRBJ2-3
v_call: TRBV7-9
d_call: TRBD2
clone_size: .
cdr3_nt: TGTGCCAGCAGCCCCCGTAGCGGGAGGTTCACAGATACGCAGTATTTT
cdr3_aa: CASSPRSGRFTDTQYF

j_call: TRBJ2-7
v_call: TRBV4-2
d_call: .
clone_size: few
cdr3_nt: TGTGCCAGCAGCCAAAGATTGGGTGAGGCCTACGAGCAGTACTTC
cdr3_aa: CASSQRLGEAYEQYF

j_call: TRBJ2-3
v_call: TRBV20-1
d_call: .
clone_size: .
cdr3_nt: TGCAGTGCTAGAATAAGAAACCAAGATACGCAGTATTTT
cdr3_aa: CSARIRNQDTQYF

j_call: TRBJ2-3
v_call: TRBV3-1
d_call: TRBD2
clone_size: .
cdr3_nt: TGTGCCAGCAGTCCAACGGGACTAGCGGGGGGGTTAGATACGCAGTATTTT
cdr3_aa: CASSPTGLAGGLDTQYF

j_call: TRBJ2-1
v_call: TRBV18
d_call: TRBD1
clone_size: many
cdr3_nt: TGTGCCAGCTCACCTGACAGGGGGTCCTACAATGAGCAGTTCTTC
cdr3_aa: CASSPDRGSYNEQFF

j_call: TRBJ1-6
v_call: TRBV7-2
d_call: .
clone_size: few
cdr3_nt: TGTGCCAGCAGCTTGGGGGGGTACAATAATTCACCCCTCCACTTT
cdr3_aa: CASSLGGYNNSPLHF

j_call: TRBJ1-5
v_call: TRBV12-3/TRBV12-4
d_call: TRBD1
clone_size: .
cdr3_nt: TGTGCCAGCAGTCCGGGACAGGCCATACAGCCCCAGCATTTT
cdr3_aa: CASSPGQAIQPQHF

j_call: TRBJ1-6
v_call: TRBV20-1
d_call: .
clone_size: few
cdr3_nt: TGCAGTGCTAGAAGACAGAGTTCCTATAATTCACCCCTCCACTTT
cdr3_aa: CSARRQSSYNSPLHF

j_call: TRBJ2-5
v_call: TRBV20-1
d_call: .
clone_size: .
cdr3_nt: TGCAGTGCTAGAGATTTAACTTTCCAAGAGACCCAGTACTTC
cdr3_aa: CSARDLTFQETQYF

j_call: TRBJ1-2
v_call: TRBV30
d_call: TRBD1
clone_size: .
cdr3_nt: TGTGCCTGGAGAGCAAGACAGGGCTTCAACTATGGCTACACCTTC
cdr3_aa: CAWRARQGFNYGYTF

j_call: TRBJ2-7
v_call: TRBV18
d_call: .
clone_size: .
cdr3_nt: TGTGCCAGCTCACATAATATGGACGAGCAGTACTTC
cdr3_aa: CASSHNMDEQYF

j_call: TRBJ2-3
v_call: TRBV23-1
d_call: .
clone_size: few
cdr3_nt: TGCGCCAGCATCTCAATCGTTTTACGAACCACAGATACGCAGTATTTT
cdr3_aa: CASISIVLRTTDTQYF

j_call: TRBJ1-1
v_call: TRBV12-3/TRBV12-4
d_call: TRBD1
clone_size: .
cdr3_nt: TGTGCCAGCAGTTTGGGCATGTGGACAGGCGGGGACACTGAAGCTTTCTTT
cdr3_aa: CASSLGMWTGGDTEAFF

j_call: TRBJ1-1
v_call: TRBV12-3/TRBV12-4
d_call: .
clone_size: .
cdr3_nt: TGTGCCAGCAGTTTCGTACGTGAAGCTTTCTTT
cdr3_aa: CASSFVREAFF

j_call: TRBJ2-1
v_call: TRBV6-1
d_call: TRBD2
clone_size: .
cdr3_nt: TGTGCCAGCAGTGAACTAGCGGGGGACTACAATGAGCAGTTCTTC
cdr3_aa: CASSELAGDYNEQFF

j_call: TRBJ2-1
v_call: TRBV5-1
d_call: .
clone_size: few
cdr3_nt: TGCGCCAGCAGCAAGCACTCTTCGGGCAATGAGCAGTTCTTC
cdr3_aa: CASSKHSSGNEQFF

j_call: TRBJ2-2
v_call: TRBV7-3
d_call: .
clone_size: few
cdr3_nt: TGTGCCAGCAGCTCAGGCCCATCGGGCACCGGGGAGCTGTTTTTT
cdr3_aa: CASSSGPSGTGELFF

j_call: TRBJ2-1
v_call: TRBV7-9
d_call: TRBD2
clone_size: few
cdr3_nt: TGTGCCAGCAGCCTATACTCCGTGGGGGGGGAAATGTACAATGAGCAGTTCTTC
cdr3_aa: CASSLYSVGGEMYNEQFF

j_call: TRBJ2-7
v_call: TRBV25-1
d_call: .
clone_size: few
cdr3_nt: TGTGCCAGCACTGGTGGCGCCGAGTGGTTACAGTACTTC
cdr3_aa: CASTGGAEWLQYF

j_call: TRBJ2-2
v_call: TRBV6-6
d_call: TRBD1
clone_size: few
cdr3_nt: TGTGCCAGCAGTCTAACAGGGGGCCACGGGGAGCTGTTTTTT
cdr3_aa: CASSLTGGHGELFF

j_call: TRBJ2-1
v_call: TRBV5-1
d_call: .
clone_size: .
cdr3_nt: TGCGCCAGCAGGGATGACTCCTACAATGAGCAGTTCTTC
cdr3_aa: CASRDDSYNEQFF

j_call: TRBJ1-1
v_call: TRBV15
d_call: .
clone_size: few
cdr3_nt: TGTGCCACCAGCAGAGTGGAAGTGGGGGTGCCTGAAGCTTTCTTT
cdr3_aa: CATSRVEVGVPEAFF

j_call: TRBJ1-6
v_call: TRBV6-5
d_call: .
clone_size: .
cdr3_nt: TGTGCCAGCAGTTACCGCTTCGTTAAACTGCTAGGCCCTCTAGGGAATTCACCCCTCCACTTT
cdr3_aa: CASSYRFVKLLGPLGNSPLHF

j_call: TRBJ1-6
v_call: TRBV7-9
d_call: .
clone_size: .
cdr3_nt: TGTGCCAGCAGCTTAAATGCTCTTGGGAGCTCCTATAATTCACCCCTCCACTTT
cdr3_aa: CASSLNALGSSYNSPLHF

j_call: TRBJ2-3
v_call: TRBV6-1
d_call: TRBD2
clone_size: many
cdr3_nt: TGTGCCAGCCTCATACTAGCGGGGGTAGGAGATACGCAGTATTTT
cdr3_aa: CASLILAGVGDTQYF

j_call: TRBJ2-1
v_call: TRBV20-1
d_call: TRBD2
clone_size: once
cdr3_nt: TGCAGTGCAGCCCCCGGACTAGCGTCTTTGAGTGGGCAGTTCTTC
cdr3_aa: CSAAPGLASLSGQFF

j_call: TRBJ1-5
v_call: TRBV10-3
d_call: .
clone_size: .
cdr3_nt: TGTGCCATCAGTGAGTCGGTAACAGGGAGGCAGCCCCAGCATTTT
cdr3_aa: CAISESVTGRQPQHF

j_call: TRBJ2-6
v_call: TRBV6-2/TRBV6-3
d_call: .
clone_size: few
cdr3_nt: TGTGCCAGCAGTCCTCACGTCTCTGGGGCCAACGTCCTGACTTTC
cdr3_aa: CASSPHVSGANVLTF

j_call: TRBJ1-1
v_call: TRBV29-1
d_call: .
clone_size: .
cdr3_nt: TGCAGCCACGGGGCGAGCACTGAAGCTTTCTTT
cdr3_aa: CSHGASTEAFF

j_call: TRBJ2-3
v_call: TRBV3-1
d_call: .
clone_size: .
cdr3_nt: TGTGCCAGCAGCTTCCGACAGCCCACAGATACGCAGTATTTT
cdr3_aa: CASSFRQPTDTQYF

j_call: TRBJ2-2
v_call: TRBV29-1
d_call: .
clone_size: .
cdr3_nt: TGCAGCGCTGGGGGATACCCCGGGGAGCTGTTTTTT
cdr3_aa: CSAGGYPGELFF

j_call: TRBJ2-5
v_call: TRBV7-9
d_call: TRBD1
clone_size: few
cdr3_nt: TGTGCCAGCAGCTCGGGACAGGGCAAAGAGACCCAGTACTTC
cdr3_aa: CASSSGQGKETQYF

j_call: TRBJ1-2
v_call: TRBV6-5
d_call: TRBD1
clone_size: .
cdr3_nt: TGTGCCAGCAGACCACAGGGGGCAGTTGGCTACACCTTC
cdr3_aa: CASRPQGAVGYTF

j_call: TRBJ2-4
v_call: TRBV5-1
d_call: .
clone_size: many
cdr3_nt: TGCGCCAGCAGCTTGGATCTTATGAAAGACATTCAGTACTTC
cdr3_aa: CASSLDLMKDIQYF

j_call: TRBJ1-1
v_call: TRBV30
d_call: .
clone_size: .
cdr3_nt: TGTGCCTGGAGCGGGTGGGGAAACACTGAAGCTTTCTTT
cdr3_aa: CAWSGWGNTEAFF

j_call: TRBJ2-2
v_call: TRBV7-8
d_call: .
clone_size: few
cdr3_nt: TGTGCCAGCAGCTTAGCCGGGGCCAGCCACACCGGGGAGCTGTTTTTT
cdr3_aa: CASSLAGASHTGELFF

j_call: TRBJ2-3
v_call: TRBV24-1
d_call: .
clone_size: many
cdr3_nt: .
cdr3_aa: CATPLGNQLPQIRSIF

j_call: TRBJ2-5
v_call: TRBV6-1
d_call: .
clone_size: few
cdr3_nt: TGTGCCAGCAGTGTTGTGGAGACCCAGTACTTC
cdr3_aa: CASSVVETQYF

j_call: TRBJ1-1
v_call: TRBV15
d_call: TRBD1
clone_size: few
cdr3_nt: TGTGCCACCAGCAGAGATCGGACAGGGAGGACTGAAGCTTTCTTT
cdr3_aa: CATSRDRTGRTEAFF

j_call: TRBJ2-5
v_call: TRBV20-1
d_call: .
clone_size: few
cdr3_nt: TGCAGTGCTAGAGTCCCGACGGAGACCCAGTACTTC
cdr3_aa: CSARVPTETQYF

j_call: TRBJ1-1
v_call: TRBV20-1
d_call: .
clone_size: .
cdr3_nt: TGCAGTGCTAGGGAGACAGCAGAAAAAGCTTTCTTT
cdr3_aa: CSARETAEKAFF

j_call: TRBJ2-1
v_call: TRBV7-2
d_call: TRBD1
clone_size: few
cdr3_nt: TGTGCCAGCAGCCTCTACCGGACAGGGACTGCCTACAATGAGCAGTTCTTC
cdr3_aa: CASSLYRTGTAYNEQFF

j_call: TRBJ2-1
v_call: TRBV3-1
d_call: TRBD2
clone_size: .
cdr3_nt: TGTGCCAGCGGGCTAGCGGGGGGTCCGTATGAGCAGTTCTTC
cdr3_aa: CASGLAGGPYEQFF

j_call: TRBJ2-1
v_call: TRBV20-1
d_call: .
clone_size: .
cdr3_nt: TGCAGTGCTAGAGAGGCAGGGCGCTCCTACAATGAGCAGTTCTTC
cdr3_aa: CSAREAGRSYNEQFF

j_call: TRBJ1-1
v_call: TRBV12-3/TRBV12-4
d_call: .
clone_size: .
cdr3_nt: TGTGCCAGCACCTCGACAGATAACACTGAAGCTTTCTTT
cdr3_aa: CASTSTDNTEAFF

j_call: TRBJ1-1
v_call: TRBV7-9
d_call: TRBD1
clone_size: .
cdr3_nt: TGTGCCAGCAGCTTACAGGGGGCCACTGAAGCTTTCTTT
cdr3_aa: CASSLQGATEAFF

j_call: TRBJ2-1
v_call: TRBV9
d_call: .
clone_size: few
cdr3_nt: TGTGCCAGCAGCGGATTAGCTGATACCTACAATGAGCAGTTCTTC
cdr3_aa: CASSGLADTYNEQFF

j_call: TRBJ2-6
v_call: TRBV19
d_call: .
clone_size: once
cdr3_nt: TGTGCCAGTAGTATAGTTACCGGGACACCCTCTGGGGCCAACGTCCTGACTTTC
cdr3_aa: CASSIVTGTPSGANVLTF

j_call: TRBJ1-4
v_call: TRBV7-3
d_call: .
clone_size: few
cdr3_nt: TGTGCCAGCAGCAGGGCAATCAATGAAAAACTGTTTTTT
cdr3_aa: CASSRAINEKLFF

j_call: TRBJ1-1
v_call: TRBV12-3/TRBV12-4
d_call: TRBD1
clone_size: few
cdr3_nt: TGTGCCAGCAGTTTAGGACAGGGAGGGCCCACTGAAGCTTTCTTT
cdr3_aa: CASSLGQGGPTEAFF

j_call: TRBJ2-1
v_call: TRBV11-2
d_call: TRBD2
clone_size: few
cdr3_nt: TGTGCCAGCAGCTCCTTCGGGACTAGCCTTTACAATGAGCAGTTCTTC
cdr3_aa: CASSSFGTSLYNEQFF

j_call: TRBJ2-7
v_call: TRBV6-5
d_call: TRBD1
clone_size: few
cdr3_nt: TGTGCCAGCGCAAGGACAGGGAGAGAGCAGTACTTC
cdr3_aa: CASARTGREQYF

j_call: TRBJ1-6
v_call: TRBV12-3/TRBV12-4
d_call: .
clone_size: .
cdr3_nt: TGTGCCAGCAGTGCCACGGGTTCACCCCTCCACTTT
cdr3_aa: CASSATGSPLHF